Below, 2 T cell receptor beta chains from the same sample are listed, as sequenced in a study of T cells in Graves' hyperthyroidism and ophthalmopathy. What was amplified from RNA transcripts were TCR beta CDR3 regions. TCR CDR3 underwent first-round RT-PCR with the HTBI primer set. TCRdb independently ran MiXCR on the multiplex PCR reads; one entry per CDR3 protein. The sample consists of 300,000 to 450,000 distinct CDR3 sequences, about 15% of them appearing once. Material for sequencing was blood. The source is a woman under 40 with Graves' hyperthyroidism.

This clonotype was found many times. The rearrangement joins TRBV28 to TRBJ2-3, with TRBD2 identical over 13 bases. Per the germline V gene, CDR1 is MDHEN and CDR2 is SYDVKM. V lost 5 bases to trimming and J lost 6 bases; unmatched junction nucleotides: 8. This CDR3 has 16 residues. This chain's CDR3 is CASSPRTSGSWDTQYF. The DNA of the CDR3 is TGTGCCAGCAGTCCAAGGACTAGCGGGAGTTGGGATACGCAGTATTTT.

This clonotype was recorded at least ten times. The chain has TRBV12-5 and TRBJ2-3; D call uncertain. Germline CDR1 reads LGHNT; CDR2 reads FRNRAP. The CDR3 has 14 amino acids. Trimming shortened V by 1 base and J by 0 bases, and 5 bases separated the two germline ends. Written as DNA, the CDR3 is TGTGCTAGTGGTTTGGGCACTAGCACAGATACGCAGTATTTT. Translating gives CASGLGTSTDTQYF.